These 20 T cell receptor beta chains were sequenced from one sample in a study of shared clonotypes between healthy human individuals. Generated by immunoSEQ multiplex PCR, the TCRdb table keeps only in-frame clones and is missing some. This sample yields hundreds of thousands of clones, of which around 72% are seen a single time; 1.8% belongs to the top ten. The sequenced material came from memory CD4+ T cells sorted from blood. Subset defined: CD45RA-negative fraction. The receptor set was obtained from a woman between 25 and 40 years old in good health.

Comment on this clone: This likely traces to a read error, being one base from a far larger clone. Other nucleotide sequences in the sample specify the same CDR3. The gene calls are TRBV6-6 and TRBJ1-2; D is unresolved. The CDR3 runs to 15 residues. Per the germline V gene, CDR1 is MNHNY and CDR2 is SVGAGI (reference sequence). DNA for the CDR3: TGTGCCAGCAGTTACTCGAATGCTGGCGGCTATGGTTACACCTTC. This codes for CASSYSNAGGYGYTF.

Here the CDR3 reads CASKDRAVTGELFF. The CDR3 DNA follows: TGTGCCAGCAAAGACAGGGCGGTGACCGGGGAGCTGTTTTTT. The genes are TRBV28 and TRBJ2-2; TRBD1 agrees at 7 bases. Germline CDR1 is MDHEN and CDR2 is SYDVKM. The CDR3 is 14 residues long. J was trimmed by 5 bases and V by 7 bases; bases with no gene match: 7.

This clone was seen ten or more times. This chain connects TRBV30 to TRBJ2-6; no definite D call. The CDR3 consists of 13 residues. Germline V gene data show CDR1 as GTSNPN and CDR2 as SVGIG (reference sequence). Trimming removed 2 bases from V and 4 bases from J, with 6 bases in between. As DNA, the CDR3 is TGTGCCTGGAGTAGCGTGGGGGCCAACGTCCTGACTTTC. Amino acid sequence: CAWSSVGANVLTF. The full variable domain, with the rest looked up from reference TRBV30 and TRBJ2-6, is SQTIHQWPATLVQPVGSPLSLECTVEGTSNPNLYWYRQAAGRGLQLLFYSVGIGQISSEVPQNLSASRPQDRQFILSSKKLLLSDSGFYLCAWSSVGANVLTFGAGSRLTVL.

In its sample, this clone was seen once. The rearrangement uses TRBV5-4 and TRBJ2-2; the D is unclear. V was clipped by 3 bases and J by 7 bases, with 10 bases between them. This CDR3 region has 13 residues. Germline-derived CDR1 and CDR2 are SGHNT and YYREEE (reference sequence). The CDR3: CASSSVFGGELFF. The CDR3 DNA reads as TGTGCCAGCAGCTCCGTTTTCGGCGGGGAGCTGTTTTTT.

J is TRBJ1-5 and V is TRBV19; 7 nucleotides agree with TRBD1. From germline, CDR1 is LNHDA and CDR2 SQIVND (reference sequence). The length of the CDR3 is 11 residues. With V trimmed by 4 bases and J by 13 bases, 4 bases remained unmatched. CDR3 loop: CASSKDRVQHF. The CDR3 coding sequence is TGTGCCAGTAGTAAAGACAGGGTTCAGCATTTT.

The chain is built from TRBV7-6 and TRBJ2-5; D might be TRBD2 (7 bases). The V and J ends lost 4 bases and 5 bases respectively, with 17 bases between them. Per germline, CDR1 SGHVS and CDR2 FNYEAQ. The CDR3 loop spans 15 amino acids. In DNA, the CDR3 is TGTGCCAGCAGCTCCACAGGGAGGGGATCGGAGACCCAGTACTTC. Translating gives CASSSTGRGSETQYF.

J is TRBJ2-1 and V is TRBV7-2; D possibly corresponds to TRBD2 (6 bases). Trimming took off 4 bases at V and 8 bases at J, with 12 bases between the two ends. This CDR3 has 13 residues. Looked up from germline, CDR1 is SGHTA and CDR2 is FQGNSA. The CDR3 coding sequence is TGTGCCAGCAGCTCTCAGGGCGGGGATGAGCAGTTCTTC. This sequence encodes CASSSQGGDEQFF. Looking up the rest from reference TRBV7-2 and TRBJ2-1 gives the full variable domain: GAGVSQSPSNKVTEKGKDVELRCDPISGHTALYWYRQSLGQGLEFLIYFQGNSAPDKSGLPSDRFSAERTGGSVSTLTIQRTQQEDSAVYLCASSSQGGDEQFFGPGTRLTVL.

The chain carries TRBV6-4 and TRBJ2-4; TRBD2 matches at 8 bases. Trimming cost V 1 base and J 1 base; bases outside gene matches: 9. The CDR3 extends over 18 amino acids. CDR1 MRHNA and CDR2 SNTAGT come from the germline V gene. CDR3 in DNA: TGTGCCAGCAGTGACTGGTGGAGCGGGAGTGGGGCCAAAAACATTCAGTACTTC. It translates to CASSDWWSGSGAKNIQYF.

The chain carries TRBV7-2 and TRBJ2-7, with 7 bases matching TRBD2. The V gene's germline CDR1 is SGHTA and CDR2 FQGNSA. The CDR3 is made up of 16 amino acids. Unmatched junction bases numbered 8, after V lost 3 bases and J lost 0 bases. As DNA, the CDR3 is TGTGCCAGCAGCTTCACCCGCAGCGGGGACTCCTACGAGCAGTACTTC. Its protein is CASSFTRSGDSYEQYF.

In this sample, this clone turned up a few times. CDR3 amino acids: CASSLKGGRNTIYF. For the CDR3, the DNA is TGTGCCAGCAGCTTGAAAGGGGGTAGGAACACCATATATTTT. The chain recombines TRBV5-6 with TRBJ1-3; maybe TRBD1 (6 bases). CDR1 is SGHDT, CDR2 YYEEEE, per germline. The CDR3 runs to 14 residues. Between the trimmed V and J ends, which lost 1 base and 7 bases, there was a span of 12 bases.

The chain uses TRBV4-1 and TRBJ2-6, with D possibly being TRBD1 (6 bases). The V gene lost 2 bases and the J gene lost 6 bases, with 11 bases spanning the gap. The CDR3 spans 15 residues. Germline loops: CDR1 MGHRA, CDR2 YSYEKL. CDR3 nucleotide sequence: TGCGCCAGCAGCCAACGACAGGAAGAGGCCAACGTCCTGACTTTC. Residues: CASSQRQEEANVLTF.

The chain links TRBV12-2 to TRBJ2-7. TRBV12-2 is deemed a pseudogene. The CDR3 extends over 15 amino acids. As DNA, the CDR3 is TGTGCAAGTCGCTTAGCGCCGGGACGGCGCTACGAGCAGTACTTC. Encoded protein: CASRLAPGRRYEQYF.

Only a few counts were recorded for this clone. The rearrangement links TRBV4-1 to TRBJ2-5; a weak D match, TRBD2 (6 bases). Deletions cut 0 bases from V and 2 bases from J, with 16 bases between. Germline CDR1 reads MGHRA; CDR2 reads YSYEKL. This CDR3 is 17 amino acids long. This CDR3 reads CASSQDSTGVGQETQYF. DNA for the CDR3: TGCGCCAGCAGCCAAGATAGTACGGGAGTTGGACAAGAGACCCAGTACTTC.

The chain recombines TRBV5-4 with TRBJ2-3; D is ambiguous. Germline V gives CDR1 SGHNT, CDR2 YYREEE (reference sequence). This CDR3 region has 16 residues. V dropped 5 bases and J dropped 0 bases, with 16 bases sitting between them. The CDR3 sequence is CASSFRRSTSTDTQYF. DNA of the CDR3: TGTGCCAGCAGTTTTAGACGGAGTACTAGCACAGATACGCAGTATTTT.

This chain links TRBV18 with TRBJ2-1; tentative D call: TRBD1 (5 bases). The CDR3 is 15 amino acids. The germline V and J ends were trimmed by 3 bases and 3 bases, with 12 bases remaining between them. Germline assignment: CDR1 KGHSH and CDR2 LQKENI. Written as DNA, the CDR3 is TGTGCCAGCTCACCCCGGCAGGGCCTCTACAATGAGCAGTTCTTC. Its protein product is CASSPRQGLYNEQFF.

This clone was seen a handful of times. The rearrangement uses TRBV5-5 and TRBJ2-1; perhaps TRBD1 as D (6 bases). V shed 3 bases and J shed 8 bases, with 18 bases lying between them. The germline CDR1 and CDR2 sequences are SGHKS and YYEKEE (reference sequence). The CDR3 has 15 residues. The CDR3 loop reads CASSSRDNNWDEQFF. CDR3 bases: TGTGCCAGCAGCTCCCGGGACAACAACTGGGATGAGCAGTTCTTC.

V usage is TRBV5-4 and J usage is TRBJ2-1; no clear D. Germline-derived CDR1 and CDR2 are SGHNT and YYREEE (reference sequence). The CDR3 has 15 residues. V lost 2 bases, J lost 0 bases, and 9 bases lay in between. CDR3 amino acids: CASSFPSRSYNEQFF. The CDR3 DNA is TGTGCCAGCAGCTTCCCTTCACGCTCCTACAATGAGCAGTTCTTC.

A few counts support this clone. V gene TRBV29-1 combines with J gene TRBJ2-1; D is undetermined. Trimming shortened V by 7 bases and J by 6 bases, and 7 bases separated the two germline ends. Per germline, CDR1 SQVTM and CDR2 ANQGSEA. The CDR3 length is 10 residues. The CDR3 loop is CSALSNEQFF. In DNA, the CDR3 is TGCAGCGCTTTATCCAATGAGCAGTTCTTC.

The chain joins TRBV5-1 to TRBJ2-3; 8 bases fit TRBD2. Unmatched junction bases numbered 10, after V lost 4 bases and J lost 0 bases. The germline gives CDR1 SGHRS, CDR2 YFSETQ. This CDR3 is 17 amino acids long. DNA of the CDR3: TGCGCCAGCAGCAATACACTAGCGGACCTTAGCACAGATACGCAGTATTTT. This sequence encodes CASSNTLADLSTDTQYF. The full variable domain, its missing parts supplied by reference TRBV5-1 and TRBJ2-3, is KAGVTQTPRYLIKTRGQQVTLSCSPISGHRSVSWYQQTPGQGLQFLFEYFSETQRNKGNFPGRFSGRQFSNSRSEMNVSTLELGDSALYLCASSNTLADLSTDTQYFGPGTRLTVL.

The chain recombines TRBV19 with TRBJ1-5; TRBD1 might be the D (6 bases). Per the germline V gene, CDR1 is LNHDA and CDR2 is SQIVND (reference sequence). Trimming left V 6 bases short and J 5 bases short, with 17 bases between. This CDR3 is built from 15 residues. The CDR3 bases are TGTGCCAGTAGGGAGGCGGGACACCAATATCAGCCCCAGCATTTT. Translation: CASREAGHQYQPQHF.